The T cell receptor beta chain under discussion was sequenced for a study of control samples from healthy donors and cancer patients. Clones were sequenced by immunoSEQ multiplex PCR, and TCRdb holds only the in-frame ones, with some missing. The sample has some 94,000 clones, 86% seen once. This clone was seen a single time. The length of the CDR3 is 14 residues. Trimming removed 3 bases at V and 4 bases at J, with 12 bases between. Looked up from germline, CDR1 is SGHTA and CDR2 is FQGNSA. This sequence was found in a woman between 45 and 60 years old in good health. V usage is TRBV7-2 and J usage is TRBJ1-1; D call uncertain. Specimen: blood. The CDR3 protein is CASSFLGRATEAFF. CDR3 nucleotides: TGTGCCAGCAGCTTTCTGGGCCGGGCCACTGAAGCTTTCTTT.